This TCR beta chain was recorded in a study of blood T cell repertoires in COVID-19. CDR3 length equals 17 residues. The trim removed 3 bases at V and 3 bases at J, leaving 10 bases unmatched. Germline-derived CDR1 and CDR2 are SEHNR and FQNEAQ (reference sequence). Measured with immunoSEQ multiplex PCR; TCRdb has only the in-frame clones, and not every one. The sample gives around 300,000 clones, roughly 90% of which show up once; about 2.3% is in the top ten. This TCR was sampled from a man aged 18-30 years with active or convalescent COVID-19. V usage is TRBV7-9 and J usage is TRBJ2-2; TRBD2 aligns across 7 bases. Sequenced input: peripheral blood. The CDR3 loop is CASSFSAGWGDTGELFF. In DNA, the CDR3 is TGTGCCAGCAGCTTTTCAGCGGGGTGGGGTGACACCGGGGAGCTGTTTTTT.